The 15 T cell receptor beta chains presented below share a single source sample, sequenced in a study of shared clonotypes between healthy human individuals. Method: immunoSEQ multiplex PCR; TCRdb's copy keeps in-frame clones and lacks some. Altogether more than 2,000,000 clones are present, about 92% being singletons, with the ten largest covering more than 0.12%. The sample taken for sequencing was naive CD4+ T cells sorted from blood. Sample subset: CD45RA+ positively selected. All receptors come from a man between 18 and 29 years old in good health.

The V and J genes are TRBV5-1 and TRBJ2-7, with 7 positions matching TRBD1. Per germline, CDR1 SGHRS and CDR2 YFSETQ. Trimming removed 2 bases from V and 3 bases from J; junction bases left unmatched: 5. There are 14 residues in the CDR3. The chain's CDR3 is CASSLQGQVYEQYF. The CDR3 region has the DNA TGCGCCAGCAGCTTACAGGGGCAGGTCTACGAGCAGTACTTC.

The chain combines TRBV19 with TRBJ2-7; D remains ambiguous. Between the trimmed V and J ends, which lost 1 base and 3 bases, there was a span of 7 bases. The CDR3 covers 13 residues. From germline, CDR1 is LNHDA and CDR2 SQIVND (reference sequence). The CDR3 DNA follows: TGTGCCAGTAGTATAGCCCCCTACTACGAGCAGTACTTC. It is translated as CASSIAPYYEQYF.

The chain has TRBV2 and TRBJ2-7, with TRBD2 matching 8 bases. Germline loops: CDR1 SNHLY, CDR2 FYNNEI. CDR3 length: 13 residues. The V gene end was trimmed by 5 bases and the J gene end by 1 base; junction bases not matched to a gene: 1. This CDR3 is CASSLAGSYEQYF. CDR3 DNA sequence: TGTGCCAGCAGTTTAGCGGGATCCTACGAGCAGTACTTC. Variable domain in full (rest from reference TRBV2 and TRBJ2-7): EPEVTQTPSHQVTQMGQEVILRCVPISNHLYFYWYRQILGQKVEFLVSFYNNEISEKSEIFDDQFSVERPDGSNFTLKIRSTKLEDSAMYFCASSLAGSYEQYFGPGTRLTVT.

This clone was seen only once. V gene TRBV11-2 combines with J gene TRBJ1-5, with unresolved D. The CDR3 is 13 amino acids. The ends were cut back, 3 bases at V and 5 bases at J, with 8 bases in the middle. Germline CDR1 reads SGHAT; CDR2 reads FQNNGV. This chain's CDR3 is CASSLSRDQPQHF. The CDR3 DNA follows: TGTGCCAGCAGCTTGTCGCGCGATCAGCCCCAGCATTTT.

This chain uses TRBV27 with TRBJ2-1; possibly TRBD2 for D (6 bases). Germline V CDR1 and CDR2: MNHEY, SMNVEV (reference sequence). V was shortened by 7 bases and J by 2 bases, with 15 bases between the two germline ends. There are 15 residues in the CDR3. CDR3: CASKEVEGAYNEQFF. CDR3 DNA sequence: TGTGCCAGCAAGGAGGTGGAGGGAGCCTACAATGAGCAGTTCTTC.

V usage is TRBV27 and J usage is TRBJ2-7; weak D call: TRBD2 (6 bases). The CDR3 runs to 12 residues. In germline, CDR1 is MNHEY, CDR2 SMNVEV (reference sequence). The germline V and J ends were trimmed by 6 bases and 6 bases, with 12 bases remaining between them. The CDR3: CASSLRLGEQYF. CDR3 in DNA: TGTGCCAGCAGCCTCAGACTAGGCGAGCAGTACTTC.

The chain employs TRBV29-1 and TRBJ1-1, with a possible D match to TRBD1 (5 bases). V was clipped by 4 bases and J by 1 base, with 10 bases between them. The germline CDR1 and CDR2 sequences are SQVTM and ANQGSEA. This CDR3 contains 13 residues. CDR3 sequence reads: CSVAAGTNTEAFF. The DNA for the CDR3 is TGCAGCGTTGCTGCAGGGACGAACACTGAAGCTTTCTTT.

V is TRBV10-3 and J is TRBJ1-1; 8 nucleotides align to TRBD1. V was clipped by 3 bases and J by 6 bases; unmatched bases: 3. CDR3 length equals 13 residues. The germline V gene encodes CDR1 ENHRY and CDR2 SYGVKD. The CDR3, as DNA: TGTGCCATCAGTGAAACAGGGGGGGCTGAAGCTTTCTTT. Protein product: CAISETGGAEAFF.

Turning to this clone: At the DNA level, this CDR3 is encoded by other sequences in the same sample as well. The chain uses TRBV5-1 and TRBJ2-1; D gene ambiguous. The germline V gene encodes CDR1 SGHRS and CDR2 YFSETQ. The CDR3 covers 12 residues. V was clipped by 4 bases and J by 4 bases, with 6 bases between them. The CDR3 region has the DNA TGCGCCAGCAGCCTCCAGTACAATGAGCAGTTCTTC. Translation: CASSLQYNEQFF.

The chain couples TRBV9 to TRBJ2-5; possibly TRBD2 for D (5 bases). Per germline, CDR1 SGDLS and CDR2 YYNGEE. V was shortened by 3 bases and J by 5 bases, with 11 bases between the two germline ends. The CDR3 runs 13 residues. In nucleotides, the CDR3 is TGTGCCAGCAGCGACATCACGGGGGAGACCCAGTACTTC. Protein sequence: CASSDITGETQYF.

This clone appeared a few times. The chain has TRBV2 and TRBJ1-5, with D unclear. Trimming removed 5 bases from V and 3 bases from J, with 8 bases in between. The CDR3 has 13 residues. Germline CDR1 SNHLY, CDR2 FYNNEI. Here the CDR3 reads CASSQQANQPQHF. The CDR3 DNA follows: TGTGCCAGCAGTCAGCAGGCCAATCAGCCCCAGCATTTT. Full variable domain (missing parts from reference TRBV2 and TRBJ1-5): EPEVTQTPSHQVTQMGQEVILRCVPISNHLYFYWYRQILGQKVEFLVSFYNNEISEKSEIFDDQFSVERPDGSNFTLKIRSTKLEDSAMYFCASSQQANQPQHFGDGTRLSIL.

The V and J genes are TRBV28 and TRBJ2-7, with a possible D match to TRBD1 (5 bases). This CDR3 contains 17 residues. V lost 2 bases and J 0 bases, leaving 17 bases between the germline ends. Germline assignment: CDR1 MDHEN and CDR2 SYDVKM. CDR3 sequence: CASSLGQILGVSYEQYF. The CDR3, as DNA: TGTGCCAGCAGTTTAGGACAAATTCTAGGGGTCTCCTACGAGCAGTACTTC.

The chain couples TRBV11-2 to TRBJ2-2; D ambiguous. Germline V lookup: CDR1 SGHAT, CDR2 FQNNGV. Trimming removed 5 bases at V and 6 bases at J, with 13 bases between. The CDR3 totals 14 residues. The CDR3 loop reads CASSRPLWAGELFF. The CDR3 bases are TGTGCCAGCAGCCGCCCTTTGTGGGCCGGGGAGCTGTTTTTT.

The chain has TRBV6-6 and TRBJ2-3; D is perhaps TRBD1 or TRBD2 (5 bases each). The CDR3 spans 13 residues. Trimming took off 4 bases at V and 12 bases at J, with 17 bases between the two ends. From germline, CDR1 is MNHNY and CDR2 SVGAGI (reference sequence). CDR3 loop: CASSSLRGPRQYF. The CDR3, as DNA: TGTGCCAGCAGTTCCCTCCGGGGCCCCCGTCAGTATTTT.

This clone was picked up one time. The chain is built from TRBV6-5 and TRBJ2-7; 14 bases line up with TRBD2. Losses at the gene ends were 6 bases for V and 3 bases for J; bases not matched to a gene: 4. This CDR3 has 15 residues. Germline V gives CDR1 MNHEY, CDR2 SVGAGI. The CDR3 bases are TGTGCCAGCAGACCGGGACTAGCGGGAGTCTACGAGCAGTACTTC. It yields the protein CASRPGLAGVYEQYF.